These 2 T cell receptor beta chains were sequenced from one sample in a study of T cells in Graves' hyperthyroidism and ophthalmopathy (dated by TCRdb to about 2019). Receptor libraries were prepared by multiplex PCR. The sequencer listed for this sample is Illumina HiSeq 2000. TCR beta CDR3 regions were amplified from RNA transcripts. A first-round RT-PCR of the TCR CDR3 used the HTBI primer set with the Qiagen OneStep RT-PCR kit. TCRdb reprocessed the public reads (quality trimming at Q25 with fastp, clone calling with MiXCR) and kept in-frame beta chains. Entries are consolidated by CDR3 protein sequence, retaining the most common genes and DNA. Here the sample has 200,000 to 250,000 distinct CDR3 sequences; roughly 15% occur a single time. The ten largest clonotypes hold more than 25% of the sample. Sequenced sample: blood. All receptors come from a woman aged 18-29 years with Graves' ophthalmopathy.

At least ten counts were recorded for this clonotype. This chain joins TRBV14 and TRBJ2-1; D is unresolved. The germline CDR1 and CDR2 sequences are SGHDN and FVKESK. V lost 1 base, J lost 5 bases, and 15 bases lay in between. CDR3 length: 16 residues. CDR3 loop: CASSQARREPHNEQFF. The CDR3 DNA sequence: TGTGCCAGCAGCCAAGCACGAAGGGAACCGCACAATGAGCAGTTCTTC. The variable domain in full, completed from reference TRBV14 and TRBJ2-1, reads EAGVTQFPSHSVIEKGQTVTLRCDPISGHDNLYWYRRVMGKEIKFLLHFVKESKQDESGMPNNRFLAERTGGTYSTLKVQPAELEDSGVYFCASSQARREPHNEQFFGPGTRLTVL.

This clonotype was seen at least ten times. The chain is built from TRBV4-1 and TRBJ1-4; D gene ambiguous. Germline-derived CDR1 and CDR2 are MGHRA and YSYEKL. The V end lost 7 bases, the J end lost 0 bases, and 6 bases lay between the germline ends. This CDR3 contains 13 residues. CDR3 DNA: TGCGCCAGCAATGCAGCAACTAATGAAAAACTGTTTTTT. Its protein is CASNAATNEKLFF.